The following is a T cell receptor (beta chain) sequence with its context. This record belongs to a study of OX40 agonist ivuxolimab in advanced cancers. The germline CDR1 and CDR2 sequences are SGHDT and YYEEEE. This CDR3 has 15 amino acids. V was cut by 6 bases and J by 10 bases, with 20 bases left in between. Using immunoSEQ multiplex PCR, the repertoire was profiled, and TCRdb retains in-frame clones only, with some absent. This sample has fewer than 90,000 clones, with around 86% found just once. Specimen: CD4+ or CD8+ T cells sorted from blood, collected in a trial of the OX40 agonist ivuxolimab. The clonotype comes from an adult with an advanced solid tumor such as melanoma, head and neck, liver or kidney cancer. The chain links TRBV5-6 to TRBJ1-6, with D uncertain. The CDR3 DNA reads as TGTGCCAGCACTCTGAGGGAGGGTCCTCGGTCACCCCTCCACTTT. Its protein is CASTLREGPRSPLHF. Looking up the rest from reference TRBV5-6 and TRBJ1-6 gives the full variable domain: DAGVTQSPTHLIKTRGQQVTLRCSPKSGHDTVSWYQQALGQGPQFIFQYYEEEERQRGNFPDRFSGHQFPNYSSELNVNALLLGDSALYLCASTLREGPRSPLHFGNGTRLTVT.